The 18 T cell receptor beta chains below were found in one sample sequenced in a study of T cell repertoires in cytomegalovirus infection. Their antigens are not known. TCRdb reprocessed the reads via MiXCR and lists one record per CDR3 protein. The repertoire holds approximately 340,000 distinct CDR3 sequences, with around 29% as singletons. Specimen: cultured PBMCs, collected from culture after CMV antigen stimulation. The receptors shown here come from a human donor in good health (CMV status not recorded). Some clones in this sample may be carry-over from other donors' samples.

The CDR3 DNA reads as TGTGCCAGCAGTGTCGGGGACCACAACTATGGCTACACCTTC. It yields the protein CASSVGDHNYGYTF. This chain links TRBV6-6 with TRBJ1-2; possibly TRBD1 for D (5 bases). The germline CDR1 and CDR2 sequences are MNHNY and SVGAGI (reference sequence). The CDR3 has 14 amino acids. V shed 5 bases and J shed 2 bases, with 12 bases lying between them.

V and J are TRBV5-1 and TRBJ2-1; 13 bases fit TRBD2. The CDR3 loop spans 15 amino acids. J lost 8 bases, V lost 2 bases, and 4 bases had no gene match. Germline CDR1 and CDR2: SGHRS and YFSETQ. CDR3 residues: CASSLGLAGEDEQFF. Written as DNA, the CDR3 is TGCGCCAGCAGCTTAGGACTAGCGGGAGAGGATGAGCAGTTCTTC.

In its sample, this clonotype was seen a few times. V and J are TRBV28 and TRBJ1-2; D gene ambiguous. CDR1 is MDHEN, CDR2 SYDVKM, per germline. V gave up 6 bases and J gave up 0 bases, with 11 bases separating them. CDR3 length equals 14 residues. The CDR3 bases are TGTGCCAGCAGAAACACCCGATCTAACTATGGCTACACCTTC. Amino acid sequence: CASRNTRSNYGYTF.

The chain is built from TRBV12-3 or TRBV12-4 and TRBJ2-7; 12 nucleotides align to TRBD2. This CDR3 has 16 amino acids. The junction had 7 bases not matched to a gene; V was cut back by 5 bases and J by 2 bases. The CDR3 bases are TGTGCCAGCAGTGACCCTAGCGGGAGGGCGGCCTACGAGCAGTACTTC. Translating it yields CASSDPSGRAAYEQYF.

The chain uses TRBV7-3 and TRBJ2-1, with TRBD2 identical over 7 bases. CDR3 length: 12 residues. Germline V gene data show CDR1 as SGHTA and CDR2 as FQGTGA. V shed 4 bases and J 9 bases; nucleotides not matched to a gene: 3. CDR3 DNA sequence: TGTGCCAGCAGCTCGGGGGGATCTGAGCAGTTCTTC. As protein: CASSSGGSEQFF.

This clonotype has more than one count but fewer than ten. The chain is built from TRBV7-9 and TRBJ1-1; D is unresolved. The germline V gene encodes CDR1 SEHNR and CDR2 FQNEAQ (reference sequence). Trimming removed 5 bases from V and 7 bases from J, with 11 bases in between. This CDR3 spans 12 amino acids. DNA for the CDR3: TGTGCCAGCAGCATTAACACTTATGAAGCTTTCTTT. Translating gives CASSINTYEAFF.

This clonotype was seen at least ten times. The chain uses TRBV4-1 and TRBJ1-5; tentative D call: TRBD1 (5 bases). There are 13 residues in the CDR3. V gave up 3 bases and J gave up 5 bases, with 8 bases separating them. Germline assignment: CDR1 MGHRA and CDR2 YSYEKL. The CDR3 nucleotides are TGCGCCAGCAGCCAGGGACGCTATCAGCCCCAGCATTTT. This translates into CASSQGRYQPQHF.

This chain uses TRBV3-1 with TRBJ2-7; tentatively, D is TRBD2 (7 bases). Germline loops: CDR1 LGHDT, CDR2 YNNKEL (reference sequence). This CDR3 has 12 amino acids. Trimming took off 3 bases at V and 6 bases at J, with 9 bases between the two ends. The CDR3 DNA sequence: TGTGCCAGCAGCCAGGGGGGGGCCGAGCAGTACTTC. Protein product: CASSQGGAEQYF.

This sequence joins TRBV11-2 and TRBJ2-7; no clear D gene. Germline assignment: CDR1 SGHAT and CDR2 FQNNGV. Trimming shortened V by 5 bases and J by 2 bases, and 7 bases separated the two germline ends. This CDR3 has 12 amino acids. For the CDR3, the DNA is TGTGCCAGCAGCACACAACCCTACGAGCAGTACTTC. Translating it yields CASSTQPYEQYF.

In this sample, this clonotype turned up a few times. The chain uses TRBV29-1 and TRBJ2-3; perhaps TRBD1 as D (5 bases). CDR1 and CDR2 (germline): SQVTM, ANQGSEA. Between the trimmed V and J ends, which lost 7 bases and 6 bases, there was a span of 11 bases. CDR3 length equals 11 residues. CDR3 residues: CSGRGADTQYF. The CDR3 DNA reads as TGCAGCGGACGTGGGGCCGATACGCAGTATTTT.

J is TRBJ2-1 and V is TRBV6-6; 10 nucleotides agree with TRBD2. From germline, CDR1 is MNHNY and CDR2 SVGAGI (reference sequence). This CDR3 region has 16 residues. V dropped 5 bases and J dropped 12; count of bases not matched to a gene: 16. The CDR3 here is CASSRPPSGGGIGQFF. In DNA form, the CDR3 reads TGTGCCAGCAGTCGCCCGCCTAGCGGGGGTGGTATAGGGCAGTTCTTC.

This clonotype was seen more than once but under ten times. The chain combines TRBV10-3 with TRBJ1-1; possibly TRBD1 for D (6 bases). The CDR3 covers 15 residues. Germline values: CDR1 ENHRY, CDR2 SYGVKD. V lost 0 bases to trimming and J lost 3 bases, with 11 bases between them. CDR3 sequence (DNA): TGTGCCATCAGTGAGTCGGGCGGGGGGCACACTGAAGCTTTCTTT. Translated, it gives CAISESGGGHTEAFF.

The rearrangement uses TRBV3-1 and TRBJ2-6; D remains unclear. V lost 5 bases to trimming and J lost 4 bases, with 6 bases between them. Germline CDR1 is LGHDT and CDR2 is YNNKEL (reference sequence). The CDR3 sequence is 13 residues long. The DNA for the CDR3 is TGTGCCAGCAGCTCCCTCGGGGCCAACGTCCTGACTTTC. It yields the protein CASSSLGANVLTF.

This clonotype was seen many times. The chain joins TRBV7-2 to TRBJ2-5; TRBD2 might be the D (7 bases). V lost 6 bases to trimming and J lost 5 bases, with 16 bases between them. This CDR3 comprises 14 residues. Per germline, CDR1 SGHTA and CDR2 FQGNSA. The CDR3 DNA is TGTGCCAGCAGTCGGGTGGGGGGGCCCGAGACCCAGTACTTC. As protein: CASSRVGGPETQYF.

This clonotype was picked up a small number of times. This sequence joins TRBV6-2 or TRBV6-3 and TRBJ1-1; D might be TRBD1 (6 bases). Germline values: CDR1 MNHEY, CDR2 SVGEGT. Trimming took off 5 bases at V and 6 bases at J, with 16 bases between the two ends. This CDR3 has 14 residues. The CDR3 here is CASSALPGGAEAFF. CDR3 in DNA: TGTGCCAGCAGTGCACTCCCCGGGGGCGCTGAAGCTTTCTTT.

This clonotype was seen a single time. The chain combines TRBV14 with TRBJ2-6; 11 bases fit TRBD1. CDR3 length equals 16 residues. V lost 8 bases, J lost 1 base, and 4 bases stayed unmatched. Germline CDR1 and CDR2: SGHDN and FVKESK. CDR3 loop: CASGQGARSGANVLTF. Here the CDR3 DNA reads TGTGCCAGCGGACAGGGGGCGCGGTCTGGGGCCAACGTCCTGACTTTC.

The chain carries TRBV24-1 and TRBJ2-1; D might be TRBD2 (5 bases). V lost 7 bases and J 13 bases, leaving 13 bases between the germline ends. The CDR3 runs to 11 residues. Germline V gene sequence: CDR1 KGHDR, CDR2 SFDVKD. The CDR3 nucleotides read TGTGCCACCAGGAACGGGGAGCGCCAGTTCTTC. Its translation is CATRNGERQFF.

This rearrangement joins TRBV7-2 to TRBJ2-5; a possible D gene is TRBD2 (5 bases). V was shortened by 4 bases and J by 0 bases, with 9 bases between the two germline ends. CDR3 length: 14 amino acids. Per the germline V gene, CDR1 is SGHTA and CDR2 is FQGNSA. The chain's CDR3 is CASSSTRYQETQYF. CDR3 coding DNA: TGTGCCAGCAGCTCCACTAGGTACCAAGAGACCCAGTACTTC. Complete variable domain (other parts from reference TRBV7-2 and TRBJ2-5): GAGVSQSPSNKVTEKGKDVELRCDPISGHTALYWYRQSLGQGLEFLIYFQGNSAPDKSGLPSDRFSAERTGGSVSTLTIQRTQQEDSAVYLCASSSTRYQETQYFGPGTRLLVL.